This T cell receptor (beta chain) was recovered during a study of cytomegalovirus exposure and HLA in healthy donors (dated by TCRdb to about 2017). The study in broad terms: In an earlier analysis of roughly 500 of the donors, roughly 300 Gb of sequence data and about 110 million unique TCR beta sequences from roughly 190 million T cells were reported. About 300 gigabases of sequencing data and some 85 million unique TCR sequences were included in an early release covering about 620 HLA-typed donors. The study profiled the T cell repertoires of hundreds of subjects by immunosequencing and related them to cytomegalovirus serostatus. The study aimed to test whether signatures of past pathogen exposure could be identified by cataloging public T cell receptors. Donor age, sex, ethnicity and CMV serostatus were compiled alongside the repertoire data. Typing coverage differed by locus: A, B, C, DRB1 and DQB1 were typed in roughly 629-630 donors, DQA1 in roughly 500, DPA1 in approximately 600, and DPB1 in just under 490. Roughly 5 DR-DQ haplotypes were handled as single units for association and clustering because linkage in the cohort was strong. Among the roughly 400 genotyped donors, roughly 80% belonged to the genetic ancestry cluster associated with self-reported Caucasian donors. In the later analysis, no new phenotypic data were used to find candidate immune exposures; instead, reliance was placed on TCR beta sequences and their occurrence across donors. The study combined high-throughput TCR immunosequencing, statistical association of individual TCRs with disease status, and machine learning to predict cytomegalovirus infection status. Among 300 to 500 genotyped donors of the cohort, an average of roughly 230,000 unique TCR beta nucleotide sequences was sequenced per donor, of which about 20% were non-productive. To study patterns of TCR occurrence, a later analysis re-analyzed previously published TCR beta repertoires from around 670 donors and added high-resolution HLA genotyping. In addition to the first cohort of several hundred subjects, a separate validation cohort of 120 different subjects was used. Every repertoire in the discovery cohort had been generated on one and the same sequencing platform. Genome-wide SNP genotypes for about three fifths of the roughly 670 donors were used in a later genetic analysis, which treated that subset as a discovery cohort. HLA typing covered class I and class II loci at four-digit resolution. In an earlier analysis of roughly 600 of the donors, high-throughput TCR beta sequencing was used to judge whether each TCR beta V gene segment behaved as functional or pseudogenic.

Here is what the overall study found, with its caveats: Sequencing depth was assumed to be roughly uniform across donors in the presence/absence analyses, though that assumption may not hold. A further reported finding was that TCR beta sequences accurately predicted the HLA-A and HLA-B alleles for most subjects in the first cohort. V-gene and J-gene trimming of TCR beta chains was associated with a missense DCLRE1C variant in a later genetic analysis, and the association was replicated in an independent cohort. According to the authors, the approach could potentially be generalized to other disease states and immunological phenotypes. When HLA alleles, especially DR and DQ, strongly co-occurred, attributing TCR associations to individual alleles was difficult. In a later analysis, most CMV-associated TCR beta chains were found to appear HLA-restricted, with HLA associations seemingly driven largely by CMV exposure. Because counts were too low, seventeen rarely observed V segments, including chromosome 9 orphons, were excluded from the earlier analysis of 587 of the donors. In vitro tests confirmed that a few of the cytomegalovirus-associated TCR beta chains recognize cytomegalovirus antigens. Across donors, most TCR sequences were observed very rarely, whereas some public TCRs were present in many individuals. An earlier analysis of around 600 of the donors showed that most TCR beta V segments appeared in productive rearrangements either about 87% or about 30% of the time, which broadly matched IMGT annotations. In a later analysis, 16,951 TCR beta sequences were associated with specific HLA alleles at a false discovery rate of 0.05. Compared with the roughly 670-donor mean, donors in an Asian-associated ancestry cluster had fewer N-insertions in productive TCRs, according to a later genetic analysis. A later analysis reported that several top co-occurrence clusters appeared linked to parvovirus B19, influenza, CMV and Epstein-Barr virus. Correlated functional status among segregating V segments might reflect linkage disequilibrium, but an unknown experimental factor could not be ruled out. A later analysis found that HLA-associated TCR beta chains were more clonally expanded and had lower generation probabilities than equally common non-associated chains. The only immune exposure information available for the cohort was CMV serostatus. The sequencing pipeline was judged likely to have produced a cluster of highly shared sequence variants as a technical artifact. A later analysis found that TCR association rates varied across HLA loci, with DRB1 alleles showing the most associated TCRs and HLA-C alleles the fewest. Only TCR beta chains were sequenced in this cohort, and the absence of alpha or paired-chain data limited detectable features. The study listed 164 TCR beta chains as associated with cytomegalovirus. The 87-base-pair reads could not distinguish some IMGT-functional V segments, including TRBV6-2 and TRBV6-3, so those segments were excluded. The classifier was reported to diagnose cytomegalovirus status with high specificity and sensitivity in both the original and validation cohorts. HLA typing was unavailable for some donors at each locus, so association tests used only the typed subset.

Library generation was performed with the immunoSEQ multiplex PCR assay. For the multiplex PCR, a mixture combining 60 forward primers for TCR Vbeta segments and 13 reverse primers for TCR Jbeta segments was used. Amplification of the CDR3 region of rearranged TCR beta genes was performed with a multiplex PCR assay on genomic DNA. On the Illumina HiSeq System, the amplified TCR beta libraries were sequenced as 87-base-pair reads. The authors' analysis ran thus. A later analysis counted approximately 84 million unique TCR beta chains across the 690 or so repertoires, and 9 million to 14 million of these chains were shared by at least two donors. Raw reads were error-corrected and collapsed into unique sequences by a nearest-neighbor algorithm in which closely related sequences were merged to remove PCR and sequencing errors. CDR3 sequences were aligned to IMGT reference sequences to assign V, D and J gene segments. For a sequence to be retained, a match of at least six nucleotides to both a V gene segment and a J gene segment was required. Rearrangements were classified as productive when the CDR3 lacked stop codons and remained in frame with V and J, and all other rearrangements were classified as non-productive. Following IMGT convention, CDR3 was defined as the stretch from the second conserved V-encoded cysteine to the conserved J-encoded phenylalanine. The earlier analysis of 587 of the donors excluded any sequence lacking an unambiguous match to a single V gene segment. An earlier analysis of 587 of the donors called V segments functional above 56.7% productive rearrangements and segregating when the between-donor standard deviation exceeded 5%. A statistical classification framework was developed to diagnose cytomegalovirus status using the catalog of TCR beta chain sequences. In a later analysis, TCR nucleotide sequences were compared against IMGT/GENE-DB human TR gene sequences so that V and J genes could be assigned. A later analysis assigned CDR3 sequences and most-parsimonious VDJ recombination scenarios with the TCRdist pipeline. In a later analysis, each TCR beta chain was defined by its CDR3 amino acid sequence together with its V-gene family, and reads without a unique V-gene family were excluded. A later analysis removed 500 to 650 highly shared, low-generation-probability nucleotide sequences to deal with suspected cross-contamination and a sequencing artifact. In a later analysis, a clonal expansion index for each public chain was calculated from normalized within-repertoire ranks of inferred template counts. In a later analysis, generation probabilities were computed with a VDJ recombination model fitted to out-of-frame rearrangements, and the resulting probabilities were checked against IGoR. A later analysis scored TCR-TCR, TCR-HLA and TCR-CMV co-occurrence with hypergeometric tests, applying a repertoire-size bias correction to TCR pairs. In a later analysis, false discovery rates were estimated by permuting HLA or CMV assignments 20 times. In a later analysis, co-occurring TCRs were grouped using DBSCAN, with TCRdist sequence similarity added in when clustering inside HLA-allele-positive subsets. Repertoires with fewer than 30,000 or more than 120,000 public chains, plus five repertoires with anomalous nucleotide sharing, were excluded from co-occurrence clustering. The immuneACCESS repertoire file appears here via TCRdb, limited to in-frame rearrangements. These files lack a portion of the clones; in checked studies, under half of the deficit traces to unresolved V genes, and the cause of the others is not known. From that table come the V and J calls and clone size; the DNA was used to work out D and trimming. The sample table lists under 200,000 clones, roughly 73% of them with a count of one. The leading ten clones occupy roughly 7.1% of the sample.

The cohort consisted of 666 healthy bone marrow donors. All cohort members were sampled while nominally healthy, although unrecorded immune exposures were likely present. The donor was CMV seropositive and was included in the group of 289 seropositive cohort members. A peripheral blood sample was provided by each donor, and peripheral blood mononuclear cells were used for TCR beta sequencing. Genomic DNA was extracted from the blood cell samples with the Qiagen DNeasy Blood Extraction Kit. A few counts support this clone. Its binding antigen is unknown. Per-nucleotide qualities are absent, and no much larger clonotype sits a single base away. From the cysteine up to the phenylalanine, the CDR3 has a length of 14 residues. Of all the DNA, just the CDR3 is kept, 42 bases in frame from base 1. The trim is 4 bases for V and 2 bases for J, with a gap of 12 bases between the germline ends. CDR1 and CDR2 (SGHNT, YYREEE) derive from the germline V gene (reference sequence).

The V and J genes are TRBV5-4 and TRBJ1-2, with the D gene too uncertain to name. The clonotype comes from a woman aged 40 to 50 in good health and CMV-seropositive. Sequencing was done on a sample of PBMCs. The CDR3 in this case is CASSADILNYGYTF. The DNA reads as follows: TGTGCCAGCAGCGCCGACATCCTCAACTATGGCTACACCTTC.